These 14 T cell receptor beta chains originate from one sample sequenced in a study of blood T cell repertoires in COVID-19. The data were produced by immunoSEQ multiplex PCR, yet TCRdb's version contains in-frame clones alone and is incomplete. In the table there are some 270,000 clones, around 86% of which are singletons. Material for sequencing was peripheral blood. These receptors were obtained from a man aged 50 or older with acute or convalescent COVID-19.

This clone was detected once. The rearrangement uses TRBV11-2 and TRBJ2-7, with 7 bases that match TRBD1. CDR1 is SGHAT, CDR2 FQNNGV, per germline. V shed 5 bases and J 3 bases; nucleotides not matched to a gene: 7. CDR3 length: 14 amino acids. CDR3 coding DNA: TGTGCCAGCAGCGGTCCGGGACAGAGCTACGAGCAGTACTTC. It translates to CASSGPGQSYEQYF.

The genes are TRBV6-4 and TRBJ1-2; the D gene is possibly TRBD1 (5 bases). Germline V gene data show CDR1 as MRHNA and CDR2 as SNTAGT. Trimming left V 2 bases short and J 7 bases short, with 17 bases between. The CDR3 is 15 residues long. CDR3 residues: CASSDPGRDQGGYTF. In nucleotides, the CDR3 is TGTGCCAGCAGTGACCCCGGCAGGGATCAGGGTGGCTACACCTTC.

The genes are TRBV9 and TRBJ2-3, with 11 bases lining up with TRBD2. The CDR3 sequence is 16 residues long. J was trimmed by 3 bases and V by 0 bases; bases with no gene match: 3. Germline V CDR1 and CDR2: SGDLS, YYNGEE. This CDR3 reads CASSVEASGGTDTQYF. The CDR3 DNA reads as TGTGCCAGCAGCGTAGAGGCTAGCGGGGGGACAGATACGCAGTATTTT.

The CDR3 bases are TGTGCCAGCAGCGCCGGGATACTATATGGCTACACCTTC. Protein product: CASSAGILYGYTF. This chain uses TRBV7-2 with TRBJ1-2; no clear D gene. The CDR3 has 13 residues. The V and J ends lost 5 bases and 5 bases respectively, with 12 bases between them. Germline V gene sequence: CDR1 SGHTA, CDR2 FQGNSA.

V and J are TRBV11-3 and TRBJ1-1, with a weak D call TRBD1 (6 bases). This CDR3 contains 14 residues. Germline CDR1 is SGHNT and CDR2 is YENEEA. V lost 4 bases to trimming and J lost 2 bases, with 11 bases between them. CDR3 DNA sequence: TGTGCCAGCAGCTCGCGGGGGGCAAACACTGAAGCTTTCTTT. This codes for CASSSRGANTEAFF.

This chain links TRBV6-2 or TRBV6-3 with TRBJ2-1; 8 bases fit TRBD2. The CDR3 length is 14 residues. Looked up from germline, CDR1 is MNHEY and CDR2 is SVGEGT. J gave up 7 bases and V 7 bases, and 9 bases lay outside the gene matches. CDR3: CASTPGGSRNEQFF. The CDR3 nucleotides are TGTGCCAGCACCCCGGGGGGGTCTCGGAATGAGCAGTTCTTC.

V and J are TRBV6-5 and TRBJ1-2; 10 positions match TRBD1. Germline V gene lookup returns CDR1 MNHEY and CDR2 SVGAGI. V trimming: 6 bases; J trimming: 9 bases; junction bases outside the gene matches: 7. The CDR3 covers 13 residues. The CDR3 coding sequence is TGTGCCAGCAGCCCGGACAGGGGGTCTAGCTACACCTTC. It translates to CASSPDRGSSYTF.

The count of this clone is one. This chain links TRBV10-3 with TRBJ2-7; possibly TRBD1 for D (6 bases). Germline V CDR1 and CDR2: ENHRY, SYGVKD. Trimming pared 3 bases from V and 5 bases from J, leaving 11 bases between. This CDR3 comprises 13 residues. Written as DNA, the CDR3 is TGTGCCATCAGTGACAGGGGAAGAAACGAGCAGTACTTC. Its translation: CAISDRGRNEQYF.

The chain has TRBV19 and TRBJ1-5; 9 nucleotides align to TRBD1. In germline, CDR1 is LNHDA, CDR2 SQIVND (reference sequence). With 11 bases clipped from V and 6 bases from J, the junction kept 14 bases outside the gene matches. The CDR3 covers 15 residues. CDR3 sequence: CAASSPGTGIQPQHF. The CDR3 DNA is TGTGCCGCTTCCTCTCCCGGGACAGGGATTCAGCCCCAGCATTTT.

V is TRBV27 and J is TRBJ2-7; 7 nucleotides agree with TRBD1. The V gene end was trimmed by 0 bases and the J gene end by 4 bases; junction bases not matched to a gene: 3. Germline V gene lookup returns CDR1 MNHEY and CDR2 SMNVEV (reference sequence). The CDR3 consists of 14 residues. The DNA for the CDR3 is TGTGCCAGCAGTTTATCACGACAGGGTTACGAGCAGTACTTC. This codes for CASSLSRQGYEQYF.

The genes are TRBV3-1 (or the pseudogene TRBV3-2) and TRBJ1-2, with D maybe TRBD1 (6 bases). Looked up from germline, CDR1 is LGHDT and CDR2 is YNNKEL (reference sequence). CDR3 length equals 13 residues. Trimming shortened V by 2 bases and J by 4 bases, and 8 bases separated the two germline ends. For the CDR3, the DNA is TGTGCCAGCAGCCAACTGGACAGCTATGGCTACACCTTC. Its protein product is CASSQLDSYGYTF.

The J gene is TRBJ1-1, the V gene TRBV4-1; maybe TRBD1 (5 bases). This CDR3 comprises 16 residues. In germline, CDR1 is MGHRA, CDR2 YSYEKL. Trimming stripped 3 bases from V and 1 base from J, with 15 bases between. The CDR3 bases are TGCGCCAGCAGCCAGCCCATGTCAGGGCGGAACACTGAAGCTTTCTTT. This translates into CASSQPMSGRNTEAFF.

The V call is TRBV9, the J call TRBJ1-2, with a weak D call TRBD1 (5 bases). Germline lookup yields CDR1 SGDLS and CDR2 YYNGEE. The CDR3 is 14 residues long. V lost 1 base, J lost 0 bases, and 7 bases lay in between. CDR3 sequence: CASSVQGTNYGYTF. As DNA, the CDR3 is TGTGCCAGCAGCGTACAGGGTACTAACTATGGCTACACCTTC.

CDR3 protein: CAWSPRTGRNEQFF. CDR3 nucleotides: TGTGCCTGGAGTCCCCGGACAGGGAGGAATGAGCAGTTCTTC. J is TRBJ2-1 and V is TRBV30; 8 bases match TRBD1. V lost 2 bases to trimming and J lost 7 bases; unmatched junction nucleotides: 7. The CDR3 contains 14 residues. Germline CDR1 GTSNPN, CDR2 SVGIG (reference sequence).